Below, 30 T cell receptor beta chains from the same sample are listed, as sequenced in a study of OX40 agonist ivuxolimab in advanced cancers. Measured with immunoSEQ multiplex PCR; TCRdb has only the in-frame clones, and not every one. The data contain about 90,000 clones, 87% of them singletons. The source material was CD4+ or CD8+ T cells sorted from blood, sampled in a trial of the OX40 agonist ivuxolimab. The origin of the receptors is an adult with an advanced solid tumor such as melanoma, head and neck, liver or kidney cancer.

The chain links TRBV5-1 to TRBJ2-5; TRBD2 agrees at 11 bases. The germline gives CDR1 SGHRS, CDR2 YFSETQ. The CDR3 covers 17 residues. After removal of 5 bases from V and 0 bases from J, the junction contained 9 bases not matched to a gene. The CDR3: CASSRSRTSGHQETQYF. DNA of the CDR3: TGCGCCAGCAGTCGGTCACGGACTAGCGGGCACCAAGAGACCCAGTACTTC.

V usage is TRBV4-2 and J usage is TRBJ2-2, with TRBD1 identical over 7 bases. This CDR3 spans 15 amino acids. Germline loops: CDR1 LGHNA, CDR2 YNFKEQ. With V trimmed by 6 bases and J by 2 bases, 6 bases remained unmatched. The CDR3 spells CASSSGQHNTGELFF. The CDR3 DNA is TGTGCCAGCAGTTCGGGACAGCACAACACCGGGGAGCTGTTTTTT.

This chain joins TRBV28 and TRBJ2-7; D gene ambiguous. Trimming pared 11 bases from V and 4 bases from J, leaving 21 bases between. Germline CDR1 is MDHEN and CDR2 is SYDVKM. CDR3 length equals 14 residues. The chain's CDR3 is CAVFSFKGSYEQYF. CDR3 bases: TGTGCCGTTTTCTCCTTCAAAGGGTCTTACGAGCAGTACTTC.

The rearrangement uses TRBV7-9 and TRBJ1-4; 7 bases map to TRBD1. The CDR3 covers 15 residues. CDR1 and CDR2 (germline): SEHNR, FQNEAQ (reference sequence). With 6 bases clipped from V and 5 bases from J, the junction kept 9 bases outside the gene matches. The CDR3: CASRNLETGNEKLFF. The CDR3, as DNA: TGTGCCAGCAGAAACCTCGAGACAGGGAATGAAAAACTGTTTTTT.

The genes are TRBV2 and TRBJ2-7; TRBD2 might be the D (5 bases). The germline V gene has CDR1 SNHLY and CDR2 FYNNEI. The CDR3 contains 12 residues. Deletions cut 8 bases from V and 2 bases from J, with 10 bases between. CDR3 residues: CASGEIPYEQYF. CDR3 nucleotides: TGTGCCAGCGGGGAGATCCCCTACGAGCAGTACTTC.

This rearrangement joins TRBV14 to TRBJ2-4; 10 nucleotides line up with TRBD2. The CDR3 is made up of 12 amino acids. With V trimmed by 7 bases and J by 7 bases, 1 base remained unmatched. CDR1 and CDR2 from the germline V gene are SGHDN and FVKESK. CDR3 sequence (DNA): TGTGCCAGCAATAGCGGGGGGAACATTCAGTACTTC. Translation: CASNSGGNIQYF.

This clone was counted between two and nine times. The CDR3, as DNA: TGCGCCAGCAGCCTCGGGACAGGGGGCCTATACGAGCAGTACTTC. This translates into CASSLGTGGLYEQYF. The chain uses TRBV5-1 and TRBJ2-7; the match to TRBD1 covers 12 bases. CDR1 and CDR2 (germline): SGHRS, YFSETQ. The CDR3 has 15 residues. The J segment lost 4 bases and the V segment lost 4 bases, leaving 6 bases of the junction unmatched.

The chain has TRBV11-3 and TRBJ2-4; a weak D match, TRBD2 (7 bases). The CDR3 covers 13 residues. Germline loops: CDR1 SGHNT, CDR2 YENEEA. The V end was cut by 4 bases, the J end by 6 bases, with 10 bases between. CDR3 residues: CASSSGEGNIQYF. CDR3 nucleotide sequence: TGTGCCAGCAGCTCAGGGGAGGGAAACATTCAGTACTTC. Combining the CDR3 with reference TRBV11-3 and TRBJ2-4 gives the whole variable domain EAGVVQSPRYKIIEKKQPVAFWCNPISGHNTLYWYLQNLGQGPELLIRYENEEAVDDSQLPKDRFSAERLKGVDSTLKIQPAELGDSAVYLCASSSGEGNIQYFGAGTRLSVL.

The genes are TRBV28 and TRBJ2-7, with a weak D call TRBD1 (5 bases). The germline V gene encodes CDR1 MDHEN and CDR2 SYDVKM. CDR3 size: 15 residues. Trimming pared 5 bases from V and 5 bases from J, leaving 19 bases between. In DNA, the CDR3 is TGTGCCAGCAGTCAGCCGTGGCAGGGTATCCACGAGCAGTACTTC. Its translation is CASSQPWQGIHEQYF.

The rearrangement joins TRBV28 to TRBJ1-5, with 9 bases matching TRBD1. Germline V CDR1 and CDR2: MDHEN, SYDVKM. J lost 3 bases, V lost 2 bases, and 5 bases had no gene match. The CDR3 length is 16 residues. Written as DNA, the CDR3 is TGTGCCAGCAGTTTACCCCGGGACAGGGACAATCAGCCCCAGCATTTT. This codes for CASSLPRDRDNQPQHF. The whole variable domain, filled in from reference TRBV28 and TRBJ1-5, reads DVKVTQSSRYLVKRTGEKVFLECVQDMDHENMFWYRQDPGLGLRLIYFSYDVKMKEKGDIPEGYSVSREKKERFSLILESASTNQTSMYLCASSLPRDRDNQPQHFGDGTRLSIL.

The CDR3 bases are TGTGCCAGCAGTCCCCGGGACAGGGCTCGAACCCTCCACTTT. As protein: CASSPRDRARTLHF. J is TRBJ1-6 and V is TRBV28; 9 bases fit TRBD1. The CDR3 is 14 amino acids. CDR1 is MDHEN, CDR2 SYDVKM, per germline. Trimming took 5 bases from V and 14 from J; bases not matched to a gene: 10.

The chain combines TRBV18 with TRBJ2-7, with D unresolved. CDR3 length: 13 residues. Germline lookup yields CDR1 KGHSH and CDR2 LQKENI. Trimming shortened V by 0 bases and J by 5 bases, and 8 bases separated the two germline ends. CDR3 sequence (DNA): TGTGCCAGCTCACCACCGGCCGGTCACGAGCAGTACTTC. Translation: CASSPPAGHEQYF.

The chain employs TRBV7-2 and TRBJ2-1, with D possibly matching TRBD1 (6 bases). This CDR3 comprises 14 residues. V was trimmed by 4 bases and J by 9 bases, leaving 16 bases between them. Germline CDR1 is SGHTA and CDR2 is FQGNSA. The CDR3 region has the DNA TGTGCCAGCAGCTCCCTGATGGTGGACAGTGAGCAGTTCTTC. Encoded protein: CASSSLMVDSEQFF.

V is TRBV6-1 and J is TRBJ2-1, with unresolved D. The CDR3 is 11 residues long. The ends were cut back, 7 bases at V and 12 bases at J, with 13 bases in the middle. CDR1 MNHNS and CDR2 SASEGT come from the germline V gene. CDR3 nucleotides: TGTGCCAGCACCTCATGGCAGTGGCAGTTCTTC. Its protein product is CASTSWQWQFF.

CDR3 DNA sequence: TGTGCCAGCAGTCGGGAAGGTCACCAAGAGACCCAGTACTTC. This codes for CASSREGHQETQYF. This rearrangement joins TRBV6-5 to TRBJ2-5, with D perhaps matching TRBD2 (5 bases). Germline CDR1 reads MNHEY; CDR2 reads SVGAGI. CDR3 size: 14 residues. Trimming took off 5 bases at V and 0 bases at J, with 10 bases between the two ends.

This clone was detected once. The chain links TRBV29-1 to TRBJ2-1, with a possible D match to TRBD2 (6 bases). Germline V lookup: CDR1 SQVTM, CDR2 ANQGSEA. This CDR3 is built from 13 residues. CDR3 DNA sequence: TGCACCGGCCGTAGCGGTTTGGGCAATGAGCAGTTCTTC. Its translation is CTGRSGLGNEQFF.

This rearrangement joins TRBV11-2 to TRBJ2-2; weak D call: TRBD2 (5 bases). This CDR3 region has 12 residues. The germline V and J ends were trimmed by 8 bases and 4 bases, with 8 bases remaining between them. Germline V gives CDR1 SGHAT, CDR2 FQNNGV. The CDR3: CASSRGTGELFF. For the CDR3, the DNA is TGTGCCAGCTCTCGGGGCACCGGGGAGCTGTTTTTT. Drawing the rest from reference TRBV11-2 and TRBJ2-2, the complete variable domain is EAGVAQSPRYKIIEKRQSVAFWCNPISGHATLYWYQQILGQGPKLLIQFQNNGVVDDSQLPKDRFSAERLKGVDSTLKIQPAKLEDSAVYLCASSRGTGELFFGEGSRLTVL.

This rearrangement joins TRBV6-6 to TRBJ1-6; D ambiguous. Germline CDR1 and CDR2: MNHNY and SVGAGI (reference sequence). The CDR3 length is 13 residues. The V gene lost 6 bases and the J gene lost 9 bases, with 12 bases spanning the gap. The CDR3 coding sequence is TGTGCCAGCAGGGACCTTTCAAGTTCACCCCTCCACTTT. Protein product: CASRDLSSSPLHF.

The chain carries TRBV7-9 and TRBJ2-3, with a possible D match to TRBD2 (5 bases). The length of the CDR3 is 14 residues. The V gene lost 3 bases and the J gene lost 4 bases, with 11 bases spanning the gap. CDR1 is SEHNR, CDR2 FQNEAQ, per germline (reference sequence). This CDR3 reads CASSLGGSADTQYF. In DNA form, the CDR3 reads TGTGCCAGCAGCTTGGGCGGGTCAGCAGATACGCAGTATTTT.

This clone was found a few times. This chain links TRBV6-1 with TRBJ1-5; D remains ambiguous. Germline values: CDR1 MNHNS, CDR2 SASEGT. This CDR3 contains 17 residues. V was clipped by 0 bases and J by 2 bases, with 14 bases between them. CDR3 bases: TGTGCCAGCAGTGAAGCGCTGGGAGGGCACGGCAATCAGCCCCAGCATTTT. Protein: CASSEALGGHGNQPQHF.

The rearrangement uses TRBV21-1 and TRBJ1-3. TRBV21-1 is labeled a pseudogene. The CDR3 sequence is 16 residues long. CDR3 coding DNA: TGTGCCAGCAGCAAACCCGAGTTTGTCTCTGGAAACACCATATATTTT. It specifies CASSKPEFVSGNTIYF.

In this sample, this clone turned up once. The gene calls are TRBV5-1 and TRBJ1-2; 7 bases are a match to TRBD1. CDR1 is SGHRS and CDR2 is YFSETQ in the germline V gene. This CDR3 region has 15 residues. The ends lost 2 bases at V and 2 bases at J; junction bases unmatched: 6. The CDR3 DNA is TGCGCCAGCAGCTTCACGGGACAGAGCAACTATGGCTACACCTTC. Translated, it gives CASSFTGQSNYGYTF. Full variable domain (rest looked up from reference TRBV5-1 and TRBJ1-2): KAGVTQTPRYLIKTRGQQVTLSCSPISGHRSVSWYQQTPGQGLQFLFEYFSETQRNKGNFPGRFSGRQFSNSRSEMNVSTLELGDSALYLCASSFTGQSNYGYTFGSGTRLTVV.

In DNA, the CDR3 is TGTGCCAGCAGCTTAAGGGACAGGGCAAGTGAGCAGTTCTTC. As protein: CASSLRDRASEQFF. J is TRBJ2-1 and V is TRBV7-8; TRBD1 matches 9 bases. With 2 bases clipped from V and 9 bases from J, the junction kept 5 bases outside the gene matches. The CDR3 consists of 14 residues. Germline CDR1 and CDR2: SGHVS and FQNEAQ.

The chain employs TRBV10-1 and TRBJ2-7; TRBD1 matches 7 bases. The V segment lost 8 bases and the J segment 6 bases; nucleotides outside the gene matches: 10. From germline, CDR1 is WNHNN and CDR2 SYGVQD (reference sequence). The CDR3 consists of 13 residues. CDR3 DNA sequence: TGCGCCAGCGCCGAGTTAGGGGGCGGCGAGCAGTACTTC. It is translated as CASAELGGGEQYF.

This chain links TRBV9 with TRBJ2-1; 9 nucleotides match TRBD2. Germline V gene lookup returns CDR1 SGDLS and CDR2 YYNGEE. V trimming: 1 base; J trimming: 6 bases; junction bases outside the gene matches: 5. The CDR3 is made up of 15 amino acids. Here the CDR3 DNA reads TGTGCCAGCAGCGTACTGCGCGGGGGGGCCAATGAGCAGTTCTTC. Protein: CASSVLRGGANEQFF.

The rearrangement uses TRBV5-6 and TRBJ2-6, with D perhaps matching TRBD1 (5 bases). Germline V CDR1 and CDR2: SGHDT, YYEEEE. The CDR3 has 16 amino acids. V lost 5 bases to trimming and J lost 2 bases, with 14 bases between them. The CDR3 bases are TGTGCCAGCAGTAGAGTTACAGGAGCTGGGGCCAACGTCCTGACTTTC. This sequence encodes CASSRVTGAGANVLTF.

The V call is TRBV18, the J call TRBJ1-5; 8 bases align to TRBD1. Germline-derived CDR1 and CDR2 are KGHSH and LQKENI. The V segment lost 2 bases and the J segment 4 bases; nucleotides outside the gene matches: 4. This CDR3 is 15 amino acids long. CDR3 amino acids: CASSPSTGENQPQHF. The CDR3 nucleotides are TGTGCCAGCTCACCATCGACAGGGGAAAATCAGCCCCAGCATTTT.

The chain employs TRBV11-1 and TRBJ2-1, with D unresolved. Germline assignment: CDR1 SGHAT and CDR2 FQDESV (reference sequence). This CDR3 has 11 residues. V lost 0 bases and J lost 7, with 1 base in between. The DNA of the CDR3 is TGTGCCAGCAGCTTAGCGAATGAGCAGTTCTTC. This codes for CASSLANEQFF.

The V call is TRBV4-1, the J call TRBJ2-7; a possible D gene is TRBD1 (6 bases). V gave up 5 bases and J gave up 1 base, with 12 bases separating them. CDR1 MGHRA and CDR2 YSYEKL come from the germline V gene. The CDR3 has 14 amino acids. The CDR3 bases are TGCGCCAGCAGCGTCCTGGGGGCGTCCTACGAGCAGTACTTC. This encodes CASSVLGASYEQYF.

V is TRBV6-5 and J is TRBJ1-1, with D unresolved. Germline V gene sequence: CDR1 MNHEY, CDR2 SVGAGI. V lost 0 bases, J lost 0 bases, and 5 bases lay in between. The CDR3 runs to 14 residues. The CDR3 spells CASSYSRVNTEAFF. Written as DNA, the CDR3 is TGTGCCAGCAGTTACTCGCGAGTGAACACTGAAGCTTTCTTT.